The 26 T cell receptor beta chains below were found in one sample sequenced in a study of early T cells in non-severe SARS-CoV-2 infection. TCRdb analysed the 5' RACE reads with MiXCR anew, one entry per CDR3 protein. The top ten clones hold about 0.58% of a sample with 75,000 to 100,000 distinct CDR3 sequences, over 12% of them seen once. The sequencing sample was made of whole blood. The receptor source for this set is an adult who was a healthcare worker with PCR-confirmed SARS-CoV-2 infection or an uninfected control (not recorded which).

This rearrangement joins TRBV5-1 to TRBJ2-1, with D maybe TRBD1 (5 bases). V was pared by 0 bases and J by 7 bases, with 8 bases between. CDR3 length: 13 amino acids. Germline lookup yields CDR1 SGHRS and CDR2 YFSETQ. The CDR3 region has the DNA TGCGCCAGCAGCTTGGACAGGTTGAATGAGCAGTTCTTC. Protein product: CASSLDRLNEQFF.

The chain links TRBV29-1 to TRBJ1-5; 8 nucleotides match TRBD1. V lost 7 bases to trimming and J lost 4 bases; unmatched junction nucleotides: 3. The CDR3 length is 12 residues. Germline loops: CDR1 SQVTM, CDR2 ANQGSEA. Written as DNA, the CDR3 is TGCAGCGCCCGGACAGGGAATCAGCCCCAGCATTTT. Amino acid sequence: CSARTGNQPQHF.

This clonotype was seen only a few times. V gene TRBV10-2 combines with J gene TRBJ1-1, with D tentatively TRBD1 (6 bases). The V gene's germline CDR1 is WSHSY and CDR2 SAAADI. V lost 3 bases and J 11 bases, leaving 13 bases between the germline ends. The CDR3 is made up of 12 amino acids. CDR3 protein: CASSDTQGRAFF. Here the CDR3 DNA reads TGCGCCAGCAGTGATACCCAGGGGAGGGCTTTCTTT.

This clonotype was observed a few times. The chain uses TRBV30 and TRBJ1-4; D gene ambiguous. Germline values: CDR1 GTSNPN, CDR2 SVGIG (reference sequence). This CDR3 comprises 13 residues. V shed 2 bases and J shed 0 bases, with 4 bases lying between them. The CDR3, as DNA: TGTGCCTGGAGTTCGCCAACTAATGAAAAACTGTTTTTT. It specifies CAWSSPTNEKLFF.

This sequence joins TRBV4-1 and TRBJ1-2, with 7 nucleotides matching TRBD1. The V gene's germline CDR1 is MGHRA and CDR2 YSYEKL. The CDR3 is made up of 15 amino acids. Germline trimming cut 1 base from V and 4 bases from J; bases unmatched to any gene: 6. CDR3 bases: TGCGCCAGCAGCCAAGTGAGACAGGGCTCCTATGGCTACACCTTC. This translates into CASSQVRQGSYGYTF.

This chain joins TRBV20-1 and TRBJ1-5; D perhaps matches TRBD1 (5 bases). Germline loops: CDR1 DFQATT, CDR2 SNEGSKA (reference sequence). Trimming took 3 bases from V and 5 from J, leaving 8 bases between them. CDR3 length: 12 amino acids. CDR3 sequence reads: CSASGGDQPQHF. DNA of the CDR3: TGCAGTGCTAGTGGAGGGGATCAGCCCCAGCATTTT.

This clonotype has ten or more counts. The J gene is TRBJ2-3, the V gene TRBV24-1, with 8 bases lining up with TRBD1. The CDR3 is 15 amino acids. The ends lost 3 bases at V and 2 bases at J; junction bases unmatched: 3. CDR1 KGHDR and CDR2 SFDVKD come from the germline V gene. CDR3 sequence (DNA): TGTGCCACCAGTGATACCAGGGGGCACACAGATACGCAGTATTTT. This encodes CATSDTRGHTDTQYF.

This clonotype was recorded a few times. CDR3 amino acids: CASSQDMKTQYF. CDR3 coding DNA: TGTGCCAGCAGCCAGGATATGAAGACCCAGTACTTC. V gene TRBV3-1 combines with J gene TRBJ2-5, with D uncertain. Trimming cost V 3 bases and J 6 bases, with 8 bases left between them. Germline V gene data show CDR1 as LGHDT and CDR2 as YNNKEL (reference sequence). This CDR3 spans 12 amino acids.

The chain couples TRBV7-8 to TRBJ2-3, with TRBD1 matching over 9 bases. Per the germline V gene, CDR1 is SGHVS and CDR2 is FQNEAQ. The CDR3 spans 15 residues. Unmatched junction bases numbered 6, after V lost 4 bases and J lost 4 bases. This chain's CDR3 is CASSSYRTGADTQYF. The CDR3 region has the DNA TGTGCCAGCAGCTCCTACAGGACAGGGGCAGATACGCAGTATTTT.

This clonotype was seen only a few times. DNA of the CDR3: TGTGCCAGCAAACTAGCGGGGGGCACAGATACGCAGTATTTT. Translated, it gives CASKLAGGTDTQYF. V gene TRBV2 combines with J gene TRBJ2-3, with TRBD2 matching 11 bases. Unmatched junction bases numbered 1, after V lost 7 bases and J lost 1 base. CDR1 is SNHLY, CDR2 FYNNEI, per germline. This CDR3 has 14 amino acids. The whole variable domain, remainder taken from reference TRBV2 and TRBJ2-3, is EPEVTQTPSHQVTQMGQEVILRCVPISNHLYFYWYRQILGQKVEFLVSFYNNEISEKSEIFDDQFSVERPDGSNFTLKIRSTKLEDSAMYFCASKLAGGTDTQYFGPGTRLTVL.

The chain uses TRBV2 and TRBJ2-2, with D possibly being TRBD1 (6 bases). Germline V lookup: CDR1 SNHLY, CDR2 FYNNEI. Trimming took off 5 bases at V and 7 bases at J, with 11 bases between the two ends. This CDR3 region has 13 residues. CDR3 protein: CASSNRVGGELFF. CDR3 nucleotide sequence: TGTGCCAGCAGTAACAGGGTTGGCGGGGAGCTGTTTTTT.

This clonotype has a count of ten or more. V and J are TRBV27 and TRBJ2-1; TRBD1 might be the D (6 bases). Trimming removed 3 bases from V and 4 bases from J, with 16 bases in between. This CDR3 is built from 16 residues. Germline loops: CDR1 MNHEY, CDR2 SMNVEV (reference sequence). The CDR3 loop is CASSFSTGTHYNEQFF. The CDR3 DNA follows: TGTGCCAGCAGTTTCTCTACCGGGACACATTACAATGAGCAGTTCTTC.

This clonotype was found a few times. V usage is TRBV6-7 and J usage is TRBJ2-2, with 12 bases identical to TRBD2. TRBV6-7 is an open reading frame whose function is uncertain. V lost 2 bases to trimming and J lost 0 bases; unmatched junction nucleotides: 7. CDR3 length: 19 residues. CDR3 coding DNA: TGTGCCAGCAGTTACCCAACTACTAGCGGGGGGCCGAACACCGGGGAGCTGTTTTTT. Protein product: CASSYPTTSGGPNTGELFF.

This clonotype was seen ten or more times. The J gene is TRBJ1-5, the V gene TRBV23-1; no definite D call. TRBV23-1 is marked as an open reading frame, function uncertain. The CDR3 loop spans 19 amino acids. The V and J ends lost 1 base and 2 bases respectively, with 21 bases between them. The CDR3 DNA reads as TGCGCCAGCAGTCAATTCTCGGCAACCGCCCACCCGGGCAATCAGCCCCAGCATTTT. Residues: CASSQFSATAHPGNQPQHF.

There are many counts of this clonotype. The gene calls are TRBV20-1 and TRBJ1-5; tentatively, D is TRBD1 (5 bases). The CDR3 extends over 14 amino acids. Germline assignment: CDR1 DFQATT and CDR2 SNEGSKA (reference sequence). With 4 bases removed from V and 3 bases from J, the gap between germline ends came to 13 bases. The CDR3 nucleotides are TGCAGTGCTACCTTTTCGGGGCCCAATCAGCCCCAGCATTTT. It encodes CSATFSGPNQPQHF.

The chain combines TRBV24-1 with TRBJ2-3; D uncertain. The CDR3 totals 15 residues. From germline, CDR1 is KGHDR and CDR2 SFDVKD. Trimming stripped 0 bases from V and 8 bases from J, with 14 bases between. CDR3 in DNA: TGTGCCACCAGTGATTTGGGTTTCCCGATGGGTACGCAGTATTTT. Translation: CATSDLGFPMGTQYF.

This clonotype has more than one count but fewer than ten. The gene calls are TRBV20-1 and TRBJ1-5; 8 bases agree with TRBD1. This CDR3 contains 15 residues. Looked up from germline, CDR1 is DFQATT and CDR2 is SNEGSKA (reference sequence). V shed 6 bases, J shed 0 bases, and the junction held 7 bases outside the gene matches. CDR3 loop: CSAAQGTGSNQPQHF. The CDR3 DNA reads TGCAGTGCCGCACAGGGGACAGGTAGCAATCAGCCCCAGCATTTT.

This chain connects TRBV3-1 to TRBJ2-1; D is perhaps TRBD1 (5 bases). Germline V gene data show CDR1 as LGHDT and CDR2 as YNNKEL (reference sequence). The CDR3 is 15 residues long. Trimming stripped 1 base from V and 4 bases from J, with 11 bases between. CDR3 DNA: TGTGCCAGCAGCCAAGCACAGGAGAAGTACAATGAGCAGTTCTTC. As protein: CASSQAQEKYNEQFF.

CDR3 in DNA: TGTGCCAGCAGCTGGGGCCCCGGGACCGAAAGTGGCGGGGAGCTGTTTTTT. This gives the protein CASSWGPGTESGGELFF. J is TRBJ2-2 and V is TRBV6-6; D may be TRBD1 or TRBD2 (5 bases each). Trimming stripped 6 bases from V and 7 bases from J, with 24 bases between. The germline gives CDR1 MNHNY, CDR2 SVGAGI (reference sequence). The CDR3 is made up of 17 amino acids.

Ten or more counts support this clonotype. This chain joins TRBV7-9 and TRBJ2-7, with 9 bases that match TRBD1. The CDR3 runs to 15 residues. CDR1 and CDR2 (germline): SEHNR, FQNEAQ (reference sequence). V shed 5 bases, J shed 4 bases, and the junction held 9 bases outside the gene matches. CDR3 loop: CASSTGQGGSYEQYV. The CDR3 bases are TGTGCCAGCAGCACGGGACAGGGCGGCTCATACGAGCAGTACGTC.

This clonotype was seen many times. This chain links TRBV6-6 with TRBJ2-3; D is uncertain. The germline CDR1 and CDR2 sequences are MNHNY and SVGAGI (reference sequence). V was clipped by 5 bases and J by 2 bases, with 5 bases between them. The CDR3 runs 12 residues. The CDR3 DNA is TGTGCCAGCAGTATAAACACAGATACGCAGTATTTT. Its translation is CASSINTDTQYF.

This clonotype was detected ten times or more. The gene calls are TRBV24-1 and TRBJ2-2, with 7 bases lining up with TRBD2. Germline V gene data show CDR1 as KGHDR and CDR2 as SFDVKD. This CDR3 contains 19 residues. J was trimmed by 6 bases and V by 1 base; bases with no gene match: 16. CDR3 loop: CATSDFRGLEFRVPGELFF. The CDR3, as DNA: TGTGCCACCAGTGATTTTCGTGGACTAGAGTTTAGAGTCCCCGGGGAGCTGTTTTTT.

CDR3 amino acids: CSASRQSTDTQYF. CDR3 nucleotide sequence: TGCAGTGCTAGCCGGCAAAGCACAGATACGCAGTATTTT. V gene TRBV20-1 combines with J gene TRBJ2-3; D is ambiguous. Germline values: CDR1 DFQATT, CDR2 SNEGSKA (reference sequence). This CDR3 region has 13 residues. V lost 3 bases and J lost 0, with 7 bases in between.

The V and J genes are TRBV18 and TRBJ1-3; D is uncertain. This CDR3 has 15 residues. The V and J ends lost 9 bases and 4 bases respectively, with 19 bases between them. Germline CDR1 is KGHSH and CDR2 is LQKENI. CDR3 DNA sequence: TGTGCCAGTGGGCCCCCGACACAACCGGGAAACACCATATATTTT. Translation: CASGPPTQPGNTIYF.

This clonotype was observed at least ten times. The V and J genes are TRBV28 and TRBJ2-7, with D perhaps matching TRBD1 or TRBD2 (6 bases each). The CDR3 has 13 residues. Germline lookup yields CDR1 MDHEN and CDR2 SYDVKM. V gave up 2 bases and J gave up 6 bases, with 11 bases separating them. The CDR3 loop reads CASSLRGLAEQYV. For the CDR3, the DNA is TGTGCCAGCAGTTTACGGGGGCTTGCCGAGCAGTACGTC.

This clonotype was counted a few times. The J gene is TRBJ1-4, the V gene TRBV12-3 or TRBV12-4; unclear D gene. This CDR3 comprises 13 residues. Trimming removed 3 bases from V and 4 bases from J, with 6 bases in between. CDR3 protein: CASSFGLNEKLFF. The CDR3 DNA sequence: TGTGCCAGCAGTTTCGGGCTTAATGAAAAACTGTTTTTT.